This TCR beta chain was found in a study of cytomegalovirus exposure and HLA in healthy donors. About the research overall: Researchers previously reported finding just under 120 million unique TCR beta sequences from approximately 200 million T cells.

Turning to this clone: The target antigen is unknown.

The PCR made use of 60 Vbeta and 13 Jbeta primers. Libraries were prepared by immunoSEQ multiplex PCR; TCRdb keeps only in-frame clonotypes and omits some of them. There are 130,000 to 150,000 clones in the sample; roughly 87% occur only once, and 5.5% to 6% lies in the top ten. Study-level results: Prediction of most subjects' HLA-A and HLA-B alleles by TCR beta sequences was reportedly accurate. Most of the TCR beta V segments (in an earlier analysis) were productive either about 87% or about 30% of the time.

The J segment lost 5 bases and the V segment lost 1 base, leaving 3 bases of the junction unmatched. Per the germline V gene, CDR1 is SGHRS and CDR2 is YFSETQ. The CDR3 runs to 14 residues. The sample was PBMCs. The TCR was taken from a man in his thirties or forties in good health and CMV-seropositive. The chain is built from TRBV5-1 and TRBJ2-5; the match to TRBD1 covers 9 bases. The CDR3 DNA reads as TGCGCCAGCAGCTTGACAGGGGGCAGGGAGACCCAGTACTTC. It is translated as CASSLTGGRETQYF.